This T cell receptor beta chain is from a study of post-analysis software for immune sequencing data. About this clonotype itself: Antigen unknown.

CDR1 is SEHNR and CDR2 is FQNEAQ in the germline V gene (reference sequence). The CDR3 is 16 residues long. Unique molecular identifiers had been added to the TCR beta cDNA libraries. TCRdb called the PCR reads again in MiXCR, with one record for every CDR3 protein. The sample holds under 900,000 distinct CDR3 sequences, 53% seen once. Overall study findings and caveats: Among multiple sclerosis patients, normalized Chao1 diversity was significantly below that of controls. Five or six TRBV segments, TRBV5-6, TRBV5-1 and TRBV20-1 among them, were found more frequent in patients than controls.

The sequencing input was blood. The receptor was derived from a girl aged 10 to 17 with multiple sclerosis. The chain is built from TRBV7-9 and TRBJ2-5; D uncertain. The J call is doubtful: the DNA matches TRBJ2-7 better. Written as DNA, the CDR3 is TGTGCCAGCAGCCCACGAGACAAGGGCCTTTTCTACGAGCAGTACTTC. Protein product: CASSPRDKGLFYEQYF.